In its sample, the clone carrying this T cell receptor beta chain was seen many times. The antigen is undetermined. Samples came from axillary lymph nodes draining the breast cancer. The sample comes from a study of breast tumors, draining lymph nodes, adjacent tissues. The study's findings and limits: Data fit most tumor T cells coming from lymph node, expanding in tumor. Tumor TCR diversity was below lymph nodes but above nontumor tissue.

TCRdb independently ran MiXCR on the multiplex PCR reads; one entry per CDR3 protein. The table has around 250,000 distinct CDR3 sequences, less than 35% seen once. With 1 base clipped from V and 9 bases from J, the junction kept 9 bases outside the gene matches. CDR1 and CDR2 from the germline V gene are SGHRS and YFSETQ. The CDR3 runs 16 residues. The J gene is TRBJ2-1, the V gene TRBV5-1, with 11 bases lining up with TRBD1. The sequenced sample consisted of axillary lymph node tissue. The sequence derives from a female donor with breast cancer. Some clones in this sample may be carry-over from other donors' samples. The DNA of the CDR3 is TGCGCCAGCAGCTTGTCACCCTGGACAGGGGGCGGTGAGCAGTTCTTC. Its protein product is CASSLSPWTGGGEQFF.